These 22 T cell receptor beta chains came from one sample sequenced in a study of patients and donors after allogeneic stem cell transplantation. TCRdb passed the RT-PCR reads through MiXCR, listing each CDR3 protein once. The top ten hold 5.5% to 6.5% of the sample, which has roughly 880,000 distinct CDR3 sequences, 18% seen once. Input material: blood, either unsorted or a sorted T cell fraction (not recorded which). Receptors originate from a human donor who was either an allogeneic HSCT recipient or a stem cell or donor lymphocyte infusion donor (not recorded which). It is not recorded whose cells these are; they may come from a transplant donor.

This clonotype was detected ten times or more. The chain employs TRBV5-1 and TRBJ2-1, with TRBD1 matching 7 bases. The germline V gene has CDR1 SGHRS and CDR2 YFSETQ. CDR3 length: 13 amino acids. The ends lost 0 bases at V and 10 bases at J; junction bases unmatched: 4. This CDR3 is CASSLVVRGEQFF. The CDR3 DNA sequence: TGCGCCAGCAGCTTGGTTGTCAGGGGGGAGCAGTTCTTC.

V and J are TRBV7-2 and TRBJ2-3; 16 bases line up with TRBD2. The germline V gene has CDR1 SGHTA and CDR2 FQGNSA. J gave up 4 bases and V 1 base, and 2 bases lay outside the gene matches. The CDR3 runs 17 residues. In DNA form, the CDR3 reads TGTGCCAGCAGCTTAGTAGGGACTAGCGGGGGGGCAGATACGCAGTATTTT. It encodes CASSLVGTSGGADTQYF.

This clonotype was seen many times. V is TRBV7-6 and J is TRBJ2-1; tentative D call: TRBD1 (6 bases). Germline V gene lookup returns CDR1 SGHVS and CDR2 FNYEAQ. V shed 5 bases and J shed 0 bases, with 17 bases lying between them. This CDR3 has 17 residues. The CDR3 is CASSPGGQFSSYNEQFF. CDR3 bases: TGTGCCAGCAGCCCTGGGGGACAATTTAGCTCCTACAATGAGCAGTTCTTC.

This clonotype was recorded at least ten times. This chain links TRBV4-3 with TRBJ1-1; D is unclear. V was trimmed by 4 bases and J by 0 bases, leaving 12 bases between them. CDR1 LGHNA and CDR2 YSLEER come from the germline V gene. The CDR3 covers 15 residues. The CDR3 sequence is CASSLGPLLNTEAFF. The CDR3 DNA is TGCGCCAGCAGCCTAGGACCGCTATTGAACACTGAAGCTTTCTTT.

This clonotype was observed a few times. The J gene is TRBJ2-5, the V gene TRBV12-3 or TRBV12-4; 14 bases agree with TRBD2. Trimming cost V 5 bases and J 9 bases; bases outside gene matches: 11. The length of the CDR3 is 16 residues. The CDR3 here is CASSRRLAGGRLAQYF. DNA of the CDR3: TGTGCCAGCAGTCGCAGACTAGCGGGGGGGCGTCTAGCCCAGTACTTC.

The J gene is TRBJ1-2, the V gene TRBV3-1; D is ambiguous. Germline values: CDR1 LGHDT, CDR2 YNNKEL (reference sequence). Trimming took off 3 bases at V and 3 bases at J, with 11 bases between the two ends. CDR3 length: 14 amino acids. In nucleotides, the CDR3 is TGTGCCAGCAGCCAGGGTAGCGGGTACTATGGCTACACCTTC. It codes for CASSQGSGYYGYTF.

The chain recombines TRBV5-1 with TRBJ2-7, with TRBD2 matching over 8 bases. From germline, CDR1 is SGHRS and CDR2 YFSETQ. CDR3 length: 15 residues. Trimming took 4 bases from V and 6 from J; bases not matched to a gene: 12. CDR3 amino acids: CASSPGRTSSPEQYF. CDR3 bases: TGCGCCAGCAGCCCCGGTAGGACTAGCTCTCCCGAGCAGTACTTC.

In its sample, this clonotype was seen a few times. The genes are TRBV5-4 and TRBJ2-1, with 8 bases identical to TRBD2. The CDR3 contains 16 residues. From germline, CDR1 is SGHNT and CDR2 YYREEE (reference sequence). V shed 3 bases and J 4 bases; nucleotides not matched to a gene: 9. DNA for the CDR3: TGTGCCAGCAGCTGGACCAGCGGGAGATTTTACAATGAGCAGTTCTTC. Its translation: CASSWTSGRFYNEQFF. Full variable domain (rest looked up from reference TRBV5-4 and TRBJ2-1): ETGVTQSPTHLIKTRGQQVTLRCSSQSGHNTVSWYQQALGQGPQFIFQYYREEENGRGNFPPRFSGLQFPNYSSELNVNALELDDSALYLCASSWTSGRFYNEQFFGPGTRLTVL.

J is TRBJ2-2 and V is TRBV2; D call uncertain. The CDR3 is made up of 14 amino acids. The germline CDR1 and CDR2 sequences are SNHLY and FYNNEI. V lost 7 bases and J lost 5, with 14 bases in between. CDR3 in DNA: TGTGCCAGCAAGTCCCTACACGAGACCGGGGAGCTGTTTTTT. Its translation is CASKSLHETGELFF.

CDR3 nucleotide sequence: TGTGCCAGCAGCCCAAGCGGGGGGACTTTCTCCTACGAGCAGTACTTC. Translation: CASSPSGGTFSYEQYF. The chain joins TRBV7-9 to TRBJ2-7; 9 bases are a match to TRBD2. Germline values: CDR1 SEHNR, CDR2 FQNEAQ (reference sequence). CDR3 length: 16 amino acids. J lost 0 bases, V lost 5 bases, and 8 bases had no gene match.

The chain employs TRBV6-1 and TRBJ1-6; TRBD1 matches 7 bases. The germline CDR1 and CDR2 sequences are MNHNS and SASEGT. This CDR3 has 14 residues. J was trimmed by 10 bases and V by 6 bases; bases with no gene match: 9. DNA of the CDR3: TGTGCCAGCAGGCTACAGGGGACCCCGTCACCCCTCCACTTT. As protein: CASRLQGTPSPLHF.

This clonotype was detected only a few times. V usage is TRBV4-1 and J usage is TRBJ1-3; TRBD1 is a possible D gene (6 bases). Trimming took 1 base from V and 4 from J, leaving 14 bases between them. Germline V lookup: CDR1 MGHRA, CDR2 YSYEKL. The CDR3 is made up of 16 amino acids. Here the CDR3 DNA reads TGCGCCAGCAGCCAAGTGGACAGAGAGGGGGGAAACACCATATATTTT. Amino acid sequence: CASSQVDREGGNTIYF.

The V call is TRBV12-3 or TRBV12-4, the J call TRBJ1-1; maybe TRBD1 (5 bases). This CDR3 is built from 15 residues. Trimming removed 5 bases from V and 7 bases from J, with 20 bases in between. The CDR3 protein is CASSIRIGRGIEAFF. The CDR3, as DNA: TGTGCCAGCAGTATAAGGATAGGGCGGGGCATTGAAGCTTTCTTT.

This clonotype was seen only a few times. The chain is built from TRBV27 and TRBJ2-2; TRBD1 matches at 7 bases. Looked up from germline, CDR1 is MNHEY and CDR2 is SMNVEV (reference sequence). Losses at the gene ends were 2 bases for V and 6 bases for J; bases not matched to a gene: 3. The CDR3 is 14 amino acids. CDR3: CASSLRGLAGELFF. In nucleotides, the CDR3 is TGTGCCAGCAGTTTAAGGGGGCTGGCCGGGGAGCTGTTTTTT.

V gene TRBV7-8 combines with J gene TRBJ2-2; D is undetermined. Trimming cost V 0 bases and J 6 bases, with 5 bases left between them. This CDR3 contains 13 residues. Looked up from germline, CDR1 is SGHVS and CDR2 is FQNEAQ. The CDR3 bases are TGTGCCAGCAGCTTAGCGCCCCCCGGGGAGCTGTTTTTT. This gives the protein CASSLAPPGELFF.

V is TRBV20-1 and J is TRBJ2-4; D is possibly TRBD2 (6 bases). CDR1 DFQATT and CDR2 SNEGSKA come from the germline V gene (reference sequence). The CDR3 loop spans 15 amino acids. Trimming left V 5 bases short and J 2 bases short, with 16 bases between. CDR3 nucleotides: TGCAGTGCTCGGGGGAGCTGGGGACCCAAAAACATTCAGTACTTC. This gives the protein CSARGSWGPKNIQYF.

This clonotype has just a few counts. V is TRBV20-1 and J is TRBJ1-5, with D maybe TRBD1 (5 bases). The CDR3 is 13 residues long. Germline loops: CDR1 DFQATT, CDR2 SNEGSKA (reference sequence). Trimming pared 5 bases from V and 3 bases from J, leaving 11 bases between. CDR3 sequence reads: CSALGTANQPQHF. CDR3 in DNA: TGCAGTGCTCTAGGGACCGCCAATCAGCCCCAGCATTTT.

V gene TRBV4-2 combines with J gene TRBJ2-7, with D unresolved. Trimming removed 1 base from V and 5 bases from J, with 12 bases in between. The CDR3 totals 14 residues. The germline V gene encodes CDR1 LGHNA and CDR2 YNFKEQ. The CDR3 protein is CASSQGWGSHEQYF. The CDR3 region has the DNA TGTGCCAGCAGCCAAGGCTGGGGTTCCCACGAGCAGTACTTC.

The chain joins TRBV9 to TRBJ1-1, with D perhaps matching TRBD1 (6 bases). CDR1 SGDLS and CDR2 YYNGEE come from the germline V gene. V shed 0 bases and J shed 5 bases, with 8 bases lying between them. This CDR3 region has 13 residues. The CDR3 spells CASSVEGETEAFF. In DNA form, the CDR3 reads TGTGCCAGCAGCGTAGAGGGGGAGACTGAAGCTTTCTTT.

As for this clonotype: One end of the junction does not line up with germline, which may come from a read error. This CDR3 is CASSPRTTEPRHF. CDR3 coding DNA: TGTGCCAGCTCACCCCGTACCACGGAGCCCCGGCATTTT. The chain combines TRBV18 with TRBJ1-5, with unresolved D. In germline, CDR1 is KGHSH, CDR2 LQKENI. The CDR3 is made up of 13 amino acids.

The chain employs TRBV7-9 and TRBJ2-2, with D perhaps TRBD1 (5 bases). Germline V gives CDR1 SEHNR, CDR2 FQNEAQ (reference sequence). V was pared by 1 base and J by 0 bases, with 9 bases between. This CDR3 contains 16 residues. This CDR3 is CASSLDRQANTGELFF. The CDR3 nucleotides read TGTGCCAGCAGCTTAGACAGGCAAGCGAACACCGGGGAGCTGTTTTTT.

The chain carries TRBV11-1 and TRBJ2-1; 7 nucleotides agree with TRBD2. Per the germline V gene, CDR1 is SGHAT and CDR2 is FQDESV (reference sequence). V lost 4 bases, J lost 3 bases, and 12 bases stayed unmatched. The CDR3 is made up of 17 amino acids. The CDR3 reads CASSSNGGTTLYNEQFF. As DNA, the CDR3 is TGTGCCAGCAGCTCCAATGGTGGGACTACCCTCTACAATGAGCAGTTCTTC.